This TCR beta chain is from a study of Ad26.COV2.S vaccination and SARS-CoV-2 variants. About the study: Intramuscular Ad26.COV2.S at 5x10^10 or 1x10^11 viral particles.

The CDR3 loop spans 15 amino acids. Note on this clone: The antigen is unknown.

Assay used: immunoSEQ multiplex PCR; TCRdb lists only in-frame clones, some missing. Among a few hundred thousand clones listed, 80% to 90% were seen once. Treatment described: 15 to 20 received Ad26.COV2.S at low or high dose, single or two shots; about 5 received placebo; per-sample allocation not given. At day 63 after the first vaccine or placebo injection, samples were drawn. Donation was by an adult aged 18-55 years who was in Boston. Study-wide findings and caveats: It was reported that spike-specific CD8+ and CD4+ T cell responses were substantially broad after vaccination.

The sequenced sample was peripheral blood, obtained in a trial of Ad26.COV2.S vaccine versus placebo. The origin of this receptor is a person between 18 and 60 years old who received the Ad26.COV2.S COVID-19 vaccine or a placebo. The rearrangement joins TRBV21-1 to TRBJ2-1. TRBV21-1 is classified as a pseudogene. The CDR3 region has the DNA TGTGCCAGCAGCAGTGGACCCGGTTCCTACAATGAGCAGTTCTTC. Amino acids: CASSSGPGSYNEQFF.